These T cell receptor beta chains were read from a single sample in a study of technical replicates of blood from several donors. Generated by immunoSEQ multiplex PCR, the TCRdb table keeps only in-frame clones and is missing some. The sample holds about 53,000 clones; around 83% are singletons and the top ten take 5.6%. The sample consisted of PBMCs. The receptors here all came from a human donor in good health. Some clones in this sample may be carry-over from other donors' samples. CDR3s include the opening cysteine and the closing phenylalanine or tryptophan. A D gene is named only where the DNA matches it firmly. Not all rows give a size; the values are once, few, many and, for expanded clones, a class.

clone_size	v_call	cdr3_length	j_call	d_call	cdr3_aa	cdr3_nt
NA	TRBV7-2	16	TRBJ2-1	TRBD2	CASSRPGLAGSSEQFF	TGTGCCAGCAGCCGACCGGGACTAGCGGGATCAAGTGAGCAGTTCTTC
NA	TRBV9	15	TRBJ1-5	NA	CASSEQGSWNQPQHF	TGTGCCAGCAGCGAGCAGGGGTCTTGGAATCAGCCCCAGCATTTT
NA	TRBV6-4	13	TRBJ1-2	TRBD1	CASSPTGEVGYTF	TGTGCCAGCAGTCCGACAGGGGAGGTGGGCTACACCTTC
NA	TRBV6-5	13	TRBJ1-5	NA	CASSYRGNQPQHF	TGTGCCAGCAGTTACCGAGGGAATCAGCCCCAGCATTTT
once	TRBV14	16	TRBJ2-1	TRBD2	CASSLGLAGVLDEQFF	TGTGCCAGCAGCCTGGGACTAGCGGGAGTTCTGGATGAGCAGTTCTTC
NA	TRBV7-6	17	TRBJ2-1	TRBD1	CASSLSSNPGQGNEQFF	TGTGCCAGCAGCTTATCATCTAACCCGGGACAGGGAAATGAGCAGTTCTTC
few	TRBV18	18	TRBJ1-1	NA	CASSPNQGGIAIDTEAFF	TGTGCCAGCTCACCGAACCAGGGCGGGATAGCGATCGACACTGAAGCTTTCTTT
NA	TRBV30	13	TRBJ1-1	NA	CAWDQGGNTEAFF	TGTGCCTGGGACCAAGGGGGTAACACTGAAGCTTTCTTT
NA	TRBV7-2	13	TRBJ2-2	NA	CASSFRVPGELFF	TGTGCCAGCAGCTTCCGGGTTCCCGGGGAGCTGTTTTTT
NA	TRBV19	14	TRBJ2-7	NA	CASSTLEVQNEQYF	TGTGCCAGTAGTACCTTAGAGGTGCAAAACGAGCAGTACTTC